What follows are 9 T cell receptor beta chains derived from one specimen sequenced in a study of blood T cell repertoires in COVID-19. The assay was immunoSEQ multiplex PCR, and TCRdb's table has in-frame clones only and misses some. The data hold 150,000 to 200,000 clones, with about 87% observed a single time. The sequenced sample was peripheral blood. The receptors originated from a man between 18 and 29 years old with active or convalescent COVID-19.

The chain couples TRBV6-4 to TRBJ1-2, with 7 bases matching TRBD1. Trimming at V came to 3 bases and at J to 3 bases, leaving 7 bases not matched to a gene. Germline CDR1 reads MRHNA; CDR2 reads SNTAGT. CDR3 length: 15 amino acids. The CDR3 loop reads CASSEGPTGDYGYTF. Written as DNA, the CDR3 is TGTGCCAGCAGTGAAGGACCAACAGGGGACTATGGCTACACCTTC.

In this sample, this clone turned up a few times. V usage is TRBV9 and J usage is TRBJ2-2, with 9 bases fitting TRBD2. CDR3 size: 16 residues. Looked up from germline, CDR1 is SGDLS and CDR2 is YYNGEE. The V gene end was trimmed by 2 bases and the J gene end by 6 bases; junction bases not matched to a gene: 8. Here the CDR3 DNA reads TGTGCCAGCAGCGTGGAACCGGGACTAGCAGCCGGGGAGCTGTTTTTT. Its protein is CASSVEPGLAAGELFF.

In regard to this clone: This same CDR3 is encoded by further DNA sequences in the sample. The rearrangement links TRBV24-1 to TRBJ1-5; 8 bases line up with TRBD1. CDR3 length: 17 residues. V lost 4 bases, J lost 3 bases, and 10 bases stayed unmatched. Germline CDR1 is KGHDR and CDR2 is SFDVKD. The CDR3 sequence: CATSDPSGTGPNQPQHF. The CDR3 DNA reads TGTGCCACCAGTGACCCCTCCGGGACAGGTCCCAATCAGCCCCAGCATTTT.

This chain uses TRBV11-3 with TRBJ1-2, with 8 bases matching TRBD1. The ends lost 0 bases at V and 4 bases at J; junction bases unmatched: 1. The CDR3 contains 14 residues. Germline V gives CDR1 SGHNT, CDR2 YENEEA. The DNA of the CDR3 is TGTGCCAGCAGCTTAGATGACAGGGGCTATGGCTACACCTTC. This translates into CASSLDDRGYGYTF.

The gene calls are TRBV19 and TRBJ2-3; 10 nucleotides align to TRBD2. V gave up 2 bases and J gave up 0 bases; unmatched junction bases: 11. This CDR3 spans 19 amino acids. CDR1 is LNHDA, CDR2 SQIVND, per germline (reference sequence). The CDR3 bases are TGTGCCAGTAGTATAACAACTAGCGGGATCGCATCTAGCACAGATACGCAGTATTTT. As protein: CASSITTSGIASSTDTQYF.

This CDR3 is CANRTRDRAFYEQYV. The CDR3, as DNA: TGTGCCAACCGTACTCGGGACAGGGCCTTCTACGAGCAGTACGTC. The gene calls are TRBV5-4 and TRBJ2-7, with 9 bases matching TRBD1. The CDR3 contains 15 residues. Germline V gives CDR1 SGHNT, CDR2 YYREEE (reference sequence). The V and J ends lost 9 bases and 3 bases, in that order; junction bases with no gene match: 13.

The V gene is TRBV5-1, the J gene TRBJ1-3; no definite D call. V dropped 1 base and J dropped 3 bases, with 8 bases sitting between them. Germline V gene lookup returns CDR1 SGHRS and CDR2 YFSETQ. The CDR3 spans 14 residues. The CDR3 spells CASSLNSGGNTIYF. The DNA of the CDR3 is TGCGCCAGCAGCTTGAACAGCGGTGGAAACACCATATATTTT.

V usage is TRBV5-1 and J usage is TRBJ2-1; 7 bases line up with TRBD2. The CDR3 covers 17 residues. In germline, CDR1 is SGHRS, CDR2 YFSETQ. After removal of 6 bases from V and 1 base from J, the junction contained 13 bases not matched to a gene. CDR3 nucleotide sequence: TGCGCCAGCACTCGAACGGGGGGAGGCTTATCCTACAATGAGCAGTTCTTC. Translated: CASTRTGGGLSYNEQFF. Complete variable domain (other parts from reference TRBV5-1 and TRBJ2-1): KAGVTQTPRYLIKTRGQQVTLSCSPISGHRSVSWYQQTPGQGLQFLFEYFSETQRNKGNFPGRFSGRQFSNSRSEMNVSTLELGDSALYLCASTRTGGGLSYNEQFFGPGTRLTVL.

This clone occurred a few times. The chain links TRBV11-2 to TRBJ2-2; possible D gene TRBD2, 6 bases. Trimming took off 5 bases at V and 0 bases at J, with 16 bases between the two ends. The germline gives CDR1 SGHAT, CDR2 FQNNGV. CDR3 size: 17 residues. The CDR3 protein is CASSTNPGTPNTGELFF. The CDR3 DNA sequence: TGTGCCAGCAGCACCAATCCCGGGACTCCGAACACCGGGGAGCTGTTTTTT.